This T cell receptor beta chain appears in the sequencing data of a study of tissue T cells after allogeneic stem cell transplantation (dated by TCRdb to the early 2020s). In terms of the full investigation: When multiple samples of a tissue were available, H&E sections were reviewed by a pathologist, and samples with histologically apparent lymphocytes were prioritized for sequencing. The human arm was conducted as a prospective observational study, and neither blinding nor randomization was performed. TCR beta repertoires were profiled across many tissues obtained from research autopsies of patients with and without GVHD, as well as in mouse models of GVHD.

This clone showed up just a few times. Its antigen has not been determined. No qualities accompany the bases; no much larger clone lies one base away. The sample carries other DNA sequences with the same CDR3. The paper's findings and limits, for the study overall: In both patients and mice, T cells from blood and spleen covered only a limited part of the TCR repertoire found in tissues. Few T cell clones were found to be shared across patients, but shared repertoire signatures across patients were revealed in a tissue-specific fashion by motif-based clustering. Sampling depth was acknowledged as a limitation, and the patient cohort was both small and clinically heterogeneous. No blood samples were available from the non-GVHD comparator patients. Which tissue TCRs were alloreactive or antigen-specific was not determined in the study, and some clones might have been persisting host cells. Within patients, how anatomically similar tissues were was a major factor shaping TCR repertoire composition, regardless of disease or transplant status.

What the time point label conveys for this sample: human tissue collected at research (rapid) autopsy. Three non-HCT comparator patients with other cancers, having at least five GI tract samples and no known GI disease at death, were selected retrospectively. Autopsy tissues, which were obtained after a median post-mortem interval of around 9.9 hours, included GI sites from esophagus to rectum, liver, skin and lymphoid organs including spleen. Autopsy specimens were bisected, with one portion flash-frozen in liquid nitrogen and the rest formalin-fixed; GI outer muscle layers were removed. To extract genomic DNA from frozen tissues, either the Mag-Bind Blood & Tissue DNA HDQ 96 Kit on a Chemagic 360 or the DNeasy Blood & Tissue Kit was used. Because of concern about red blood cell contamination, the extracted DNA went through further purification with the Genomic DNA Clean & Concentrator-25 kit.

Libraries were prepared through the immunoSEQ multiplex PCR assay. Adaptive Biotechnologies performed the TCRbeta CDR3 sequencing at survey depth and reported CDR3 sequences, V/J genes, productive frequency and template counts. Amplification of TCR beta CDR3 regions started from genomic DNA instead of RNA. The study's processing was this. Jensen-Shannon divergence served to quantify pairwise repertoire overlap between tissues, with 0 meaning identical and 1 meaning complete divergence. Tissues were grouped by single-linkage agglomerative hierarchical clustering of pairwise JSD values, and the clustering results were shown as dendrograms. GLIPH2 was applied to all patient samples using simulation_depth 1000, kmer_min_depth 3, and cdr3_length_cutoff 8, and only groups with more than two unique CDR3s were retained. A standardized tissue-overlap score extrapolated Jaccard GLIPH-group overlap across patients to a standard repertoire size of 1000 clones. Linear mixed-effect models, with tissue included as a fixed effect and individual included as a random effect, were used to assess associations of diversity with clinical or experimental variables. The clones in this table, taken by TCRdb from immuneACCESS, are in-frame only. Not every clone is retained; where verified, under half of the shortfall comes from an unresolved V gene, and the cause of the rest is unknown. D and trimming come from the DNA, and the V and J calls and clone size come from that table. This sample is represented by 8,500 to 10,000 clones; roughly 50% of them were singletons. The ten largest clonotypes hold 19% of the sample.

From a lookup of the germline V gene, CDR1 and CDR2 are SQVTM and ANQGSEA. CDR3 length: 15 amino acids, cysteine to phenylalanine. Only the CDR3 DNA stays, 45 bases, in frame from base 1. The V and J segments used are TRBV29-1 and TRBJ1-2; TRBD1 is a possible D gene, resting on 6 matching bases. This sample comprised tissue from the jejunum, obtained at autopsy. The clonotype comes from a female donor aged 60 or older with lung cancer. The nucleotides read TGCCGCGGTGGGGGGGCGGGCGCCCTCTTCTATGGCTACACCTTC. Its coded protein is CRGGGAGALFYGYTF.